The source of this TCR beta chain is a study of OX40 agonist ivuxolimab in advanced cancers. For the study at large: Previous treatment with anti-PD-1, anti-PD-L1 or anti-CTLA-4 therapy was allowed; 40% had received some.

The method was immunoSEQ multiplex PCR; TCRdb's version includes in-frame clones alone and lacks a portion of them. The data show approximately 70,000 clones, around 94% seen once. The table lists this clone with a few counts. The CDR3 runs to 13 residues. Per the germline V gene, CDR1 is SGDLS and CDR2 is YYNGEE. Trimming took 5 bases from V and 4 from J, leaving 9 bases between them. The V call is TRBV9, the J call TRBJ1-4; tentatively, D is TRBD1 (6 bases). The sequencing here drew on CD4+ or CD8+ T cells sorted from blood, taken in a trial of the OX40 agonist ivuxolimab. The clonotype was recovered from an adult with an advanced solid tumor such as melanoma, head and neck, liver or kidney cancer. As DNA, the CDR3 is TGTGCCAGCAGAGGGGGGAATAATGAAAAACTGTTTTTT. This encodes CASRGGNNEKLFF.